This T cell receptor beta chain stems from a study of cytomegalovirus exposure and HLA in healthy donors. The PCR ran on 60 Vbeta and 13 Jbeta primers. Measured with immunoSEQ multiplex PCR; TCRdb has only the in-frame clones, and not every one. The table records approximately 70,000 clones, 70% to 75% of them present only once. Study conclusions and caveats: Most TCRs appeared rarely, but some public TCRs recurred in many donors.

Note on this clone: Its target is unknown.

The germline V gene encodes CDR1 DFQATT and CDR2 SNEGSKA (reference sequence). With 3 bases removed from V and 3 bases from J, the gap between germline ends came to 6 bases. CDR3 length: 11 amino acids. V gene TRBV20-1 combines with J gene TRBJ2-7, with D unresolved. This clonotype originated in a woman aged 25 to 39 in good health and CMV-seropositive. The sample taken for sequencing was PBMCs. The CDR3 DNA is TGCAGTGCTAGTCAGAACTACGAGCAGTACTTC. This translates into CSASQNYEQYF.